These 19 T cell receptor delta chains came from one sample sequenced in a study of gammadelta T cells in human blood. TCRdb re-processed the RT-PCR reads via CATT. The sample contains about a thousand delta-chain clones, approximately 22% of which appear only once. The material sequenced was Vgamma9Vdelta2 gamma-delta T cells from fetal blood. The receptors were gathered from a human fetus.

This clone is medium-sized (0.01 to 0.1%) within its sample. This chain joins TRDV2 and TRDJ3, with 9 bases aligning to TRDD3. Germline V CDR1 and CDR2: GEAIGNYY, EKD. CDR3 length: 19 amino acids. With 3 bases clipped from V and 0 bases from J, the junction kept 8 bases outside the gene matches. CDR3: CACDGIYWGSSWDTRQMFF. The CDR3 DNA sequence: TGTGCCTGTGACGGAATATACTGGGGGAGCTCCTGGGACACCCGACAGATGTTTTTC.

This clone came up a few times. V is TRDV2 and J is TRDJ1; 9 bases fit TRDD3. Germline V gene sequence: CDR1 GEAIGNYY, CDR2 EKD. Trimming removed 0 bases from V and 6 bases from J; junction bases left unmatched: 4. CDR3 size: 14 residues. The CDR3 spells CACDTWGYANKLIF. CDR3 nucleotides: TGTGCCTGTGACACCTGGGGATACGCCAATAAACTCATCTTT.

By sample fraction, this clone is large (0.1 to 1%). V and J are TRDV2 and TRDJ3; 7 bases align to TRDD3. The CDR3 runs to 16 residues. Germline trimming cut 0 bases from V and 2 bases from J; bases unmatched to any gene: 0. CDR1 is GEAIGNYY, CDR2 EKD, per germline. The CDR3 nucleotides read TGTGCCTGTGACACCTGGGGGACCTGGGACACCCGACAGATGTTTTTC. It codes for CACDTWGTWDTRQMFF.

By sample share, this clone is medium-sized (0.01 to 0.1%). The chain carries TRDV2 and TRDJ3; 7 positions match TRDD3. TCRdb lists no J gene, so it was determined here by aligning the DNA to germline. This CDR3 has 18 residues. Losses at the gene ends were 3 bases for V and 0 bases for J; bases not matched to a gene: 7. CDR1 is GEAIGNYY, CDR2 EKD, per germline. CDR3 sequence (DNA): TGTGCCTGTGACGGAGGATACGGCAGCTCCTGGGACACCCGACAGATGTTTTTC. It yields the protein CACDGGYGSSWDTRQMFF.

Comment on this clone: A far larger clone is one base from this, pointing to a likely read error. The chain carries TRDV2 and TRDJ3; 11 positions match TRDD3. TCRdb lists no J gene, so it was determined here by aligning the DNA to germline. The V segment lost 0 bases and the J segment 2 bases; nucleotides outside the gene matches: 11. CDR3 length equals 21 residues. The V gene's germline CDR1 is GEAIGNYY and CDR2 EKD. The CDR3 sequence is CACDTVGGGYADPWDTRQMFF. The CDR3 DNA reads TGTGCCTGTGACACCGTTGGTGGGGGATACGCGGATCCCTGGGACACCCGACAGATGTTTTTC.

With respect to this clone: This sequence is one base from a far larger clone and is likely a read error. This chain links TRDV2 with TRDJ3; 11 positions match TRDD3. As TCRdb names no J gene, one was assigned here on the basis of a DNA match to germline. The germline V gene has CDR1 GEAIGNYY and CDR2 EKD. CDR3 length: 18 amino acids. CDR3 nucleotides: TGTGCCTGTGACATACTGGGGGATAGCTCCTGGGACACCCGACGGATGTTTTTC. Amino acids: CACDILGDSSWDTRRMFF.

By share of the sample, this clone is hyperexpanded. This chain connects TRDV2 to TRDJ3; TRDD3 matches at 9 bases. Germline loops: CDR1 GEAIGNYY, CDR2 EKD. V dropped 3 bases and J dropped 0; count of bases not matched to a gene: 2. CDR3 size: 17 residues. The CDR3 DNA reads as TGTGCCTGTGACTACTGGGGGAGCTCCTGGGACACCCGACAGATGTTTTTC. This translates into CACDYWGSSWDTRQMFF.

Concerning this clone itself: This may stem from a read error, because a much larger clone lies one nucleotide away. The rearrangement uses TRDV2 and TRDJ2, with 11 nucleotides matching TRDD3. No J gene was available from TCRdb, and it was assigned here by a germline match of the DNA. This CDR3 is built from 15 residues. V was clipped by 2 bases and J by 4 bases; unmatched bases: 2. Germline-derived CDR1 and CDR2 are GEAIGNYY and EKD. The CDR3 nucleotides are TGTGCCTGTGACATACTGGGGGATAAGACAGCACAACTCTTCTTT. It encodes CACDILGDKTAQLFF.

A remark on this clone: Since a much larger clone is just one base distant, this may be a read error. Other DNA sequences of this sample code for an identical CDR3. V gene TRDV2 combines with J gene TRDJ1, with D perhaps matching TRDD3 (5 bases). CDR3 size: 12 residues. Per the germline V gene, CDR1 is GEAIGNYY and CDR2 is EKD. The DNA for the CDR3 is TGTGCCTGTGACGGGGACACAGATAAACTCATCTTT. Protein product: CACDGDTDKLIF.

This clone is large by share. This chain connects TRDV2 to TRDJ2; the match to TRDD3 covers 9 bases. Per the germline V gene, CDR1 is GEAIGNYY and CDR2 is EKD. J was trimmed by 1 base and V by 1 base; bases with no gene match: 0. This CDR3 comprises 15 residues. Here the CDR3 reads CACDTLGDLTAQLFF. The DNA for the CDR3 is TGTGCCTGTGACACACTGGGGGATTTGACAGCACAACTCTTCTTT.

This clone was seen a single time. This could be a read error, since a much larger clone is one nucleotide away. The V gene is listed as TRDV2; no J gene was called; TRDD3 reflects the table's D call only, with no check against the DNA. The CDR3 is 15 amino acids. The germline gives CDR1 GEAIGNYY, CDR2 EKD. The CDR3 DNA reads as TGTGCCTGTGACACTGGGGGATACTTGACAGCACAACACTTCTTT. This sequence encodes CACDTGGYLTAQHFF.

There are a few counts of this clone. A much larger clone lies one base from this, so it may be a read error. The chain combines TRDV2 with TRDJ3, with 10 bases identical to TRDD3. J was trimmed by 1 base and V by 2 bases; bases with no gene match: 7. This CDR3 region has 19 residues. CDR1 and CDR2 (germline): GEAIGNYY, EKD. The CDR3 nucleotides read TGTGCCTGTGACAGACTGGGGGATTCCCGGTCCTGGGACACCCGACAGATGTTTTTC. Translated, it gives CACDRLGDSRSWDTRQMFF.

This clone ranks as large. The chain joins TRDV2 to TRDJ3; D is ambiguous. CDR3 length: 17 residues. Germline CDR1 reads GEAIGNYY; CDR2 reads EKD. V was clipped by 3 bases and J by 0 bases, with 11 bases between them. The CDR3 is CACDPVKNSWDTRQMFF. As DNA, the CDR3 is TGTGCCTGTGACCCGGTTAAAAACTCCTGGGACACCCGACAGATGTTTTTC.

This clone is classed as medium-sized. The chain has TRDV2 and TRDJ1, with TRDD3 matching over 13 bases. V gave up 5 bases and J gave up 0 bases; unmatched junction bases: 5. CDR3 length: 16 residues. Per germline, CDR1 GEAIGNYY and CDR2 EKD. The CDR3 DNA reads as TGTGCCTGTGCCGTACTGGGGGATACGTACACCGATAAACTCATCTTT. Protein product: CACAVLGDTYTDKLIF.

This clone was counted a few times. Different DNA sequences within this sample yield the same CDR3. The chain employs TRDV2 and TRDJ3, with a possible D match to TRDD3 (5 bases). Germline V lookup: CDR1 GEAIGNYY, CDR2 EKD. The CDR3 consists of 18 residues. Trimming took 0 bases from V and 0 from J, leaving 11 bases between them. CDR3 coding DNA: TGTGCCTGTGACACCTGGGGCCCTAGCTCCTGGGACACCCGACAGATGTTTTTC. This gives the protein CACDTWGPSSWDTRQMFF.

This clone is medium-sized (0.01 to 0.1%). This chain joins TRDV2 and TRDJ3; D perhaps matches TRDD3 (6 bases). Looked up from germline, CDR1 is GEAIGNYY and CDR2 is EKD. This CDR3 region has 17 residues. V was shortened by 0 bases and J by 0 bases, with 8 bases between the two germline ends. The DNA for the CDR3 is TGTGCCTGTGACACCGTACTGGGCTCCTGGGACACCCGACAGATGTTTTTC. Residues: CACDTVLGSWDTRQMFF.

The J gene is TRDJ3, while no V gene call was made; the tabulated D call, TRDD3, remains unverified against the DNA. The CDR3 has 18 residues. As DNA, the CDR3 is TGTGCCTGTGACACCTACTGGGGGAGCTCCTGGGACACCCGACTGATGTTTTTC. This translates into CACDTYWGSSWDTRLMFF.

To note about this clone: The junction and the germline gene differ at one end; a read error may be behind it. The chain carries TRDV2 and TRDJ3; 8 positions agree with TRDD3. Per the germline V gene, CDR1 is GEAIGNYY and CDR2 is EKD. This CDR3 is built from 18 residues. The CDR3 sequence: CAYDTVGGYSWDTRQMFF. The CDR3 DNA reads TGTGCCTATGACACCGTGGGGGGATACTCCTGGGACACCCGACAGATGTTTTTC.

As concerns this clone: This likely traces to a read error, being one base from a far larger clone. The rearrangement joins TRDV2 to TRDJ3; no clear D. The J gene, not given by TCRdb, was assigned here from a germline match of the nucleotide sequence. The CDR3 spans 13 residues. Germline V CDR1 and CDR2: GEAIGNYY, EKD. V lost 3 bases to trimming and J lost 2 bases, with 1 base between them. The CDR3 reads CACDPWDTRQMFF. In DNA form, the CDR3 reads TGTGCCTGTGACCCCTGGGACACCCGACAGATGTTTTTC.